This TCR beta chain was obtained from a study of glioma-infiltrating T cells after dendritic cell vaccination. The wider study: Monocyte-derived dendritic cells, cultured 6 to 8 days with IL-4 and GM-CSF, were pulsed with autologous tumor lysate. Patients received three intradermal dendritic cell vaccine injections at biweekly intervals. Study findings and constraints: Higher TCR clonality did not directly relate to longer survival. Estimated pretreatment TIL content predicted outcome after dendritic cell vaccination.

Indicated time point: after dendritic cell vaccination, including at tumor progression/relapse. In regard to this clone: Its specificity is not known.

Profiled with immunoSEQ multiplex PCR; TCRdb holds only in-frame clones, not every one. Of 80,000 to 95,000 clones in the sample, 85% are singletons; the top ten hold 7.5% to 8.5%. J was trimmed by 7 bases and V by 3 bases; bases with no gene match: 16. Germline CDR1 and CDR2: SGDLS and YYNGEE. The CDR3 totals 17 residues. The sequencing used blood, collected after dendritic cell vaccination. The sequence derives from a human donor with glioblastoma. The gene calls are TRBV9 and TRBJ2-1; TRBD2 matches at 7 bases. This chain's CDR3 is CASSGPGASGSKNEQFF. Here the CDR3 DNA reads TGTGCCAGCAGCGGTCCCGGGGCTAGCGGCTCAAAGAATGAGCAGTTCTTC.